These T cell receptor beta chains were read from a single sample in a study of blood T cell repertoires in COVID-19. Sequencing used immunoSEQ multiplex PCR; TCRdb keeps in-frame clones, though not all of them. The repertoire includes 200,000 or so clones, 85% to 90% of them detected once, and roughly 4.5% sits in the top ten. Sample: peripheral blood. The receptors come from a man aged 45-65 years with acute or convalescent COVID-19. Each CDR3 is given with its conserved first and last residue. The D gene is left open where the match is weak. Clone size appears in some rows only: once, few, many, or a class for an expanded clone.

abundance	d_gene	v_gene	j_gene	CDR3aa	CDR3nt
NA	NA	TRBV7-9	TRBJ1-1	CASSLDGSVPTEAFF	TGTGCCAGCAGCCTAGACGGTTCCGTCCCCACTGAAGCTTTCTTT
NA	NA	TRBV7-2	TRBJ2-1	CASSSQRISYNEQFF	TGTGCCAGCAGCTCCCAGCGGATCTCCTACAATGAGCAGTTCTTC
NA	TRBD2	TRBV5-1	TRBJ2-3	CASSLGLAGADTQYF	TGCGCCAGCAGCTTGGGACTAGCGGGGGCCGATACGCAGTATTTT
NA	TRBD2	TRBV29-1	TRBJ2-5	CSLAGGLAETQYF	TGCAGCCTAGCGGGGGGCTTAGCAGAGACCCAGTACTTC
once	TRBD2	TRBV5-1	TRBJ2-3	CASSSPSGGSTDTQYF	TGCGCCAGCAGCTCCCCCAGCGGGGGGTCCACAGATACGCAGTATTTT
NA	TRBD1	TRBV13	TRBJ2-7	CASSLGPKGTGYEQYF	TGTGCCAGCAGCTTAGGCCCCAAAGGGACAGGGTACGAGCAGTACTTC
NA	TRBD1	TRBV15	TRBJ1-2	CATSKRQGGNYGYTF	TGTGCCACCAGCAAAAGACAGGGCGGAAACTATGGCTACACCTTC
NA	TRBD2	TRBV5-1	TRBJ2-1	CASSPSGGGNSYNEQFF	TGCGCCAGCAGCCCCTCTGGGGGGGGGAACTCCTACAATGAGCAGTTCTTC
NA	NA	TRBV5-1	TRBJ2-3	CASRLTDTQYF	TGCGCCAGCAGGCTAACAGATACGCAGTATTTT
NA	TRBD1	TRBV6-4	TRBJ1-2	CASSPRDSRNYGYTF	TGTGCCAGCAGCCCCCGGGACAGCAGAAACTATGGCTACACCTTC
NA	NA	TRBV2	TRBJ2-2	CASTRGRGNTGELFF	TGTGCCAGCACTAGAGGCAGGGGTAACACCGGGGAGCTGTTTTTT
once	NA	TRBV5-6	TRBJ2-7	CASRSGALPVNEQYF	TGTGCCAGCCGCTCCGGAGCCTTGCCTGTGAACGAGCAGTACTTC
NA	TRBD1	TRBV11-2	TRBJ1-1	CASREAGQGVNTEAFF	TGTGCCAGCAGGGAGGCGGGACAGGGGGTGAACACTGAAGCTTTCTTT
NA	NA	TRBV15	TRBJ2-1	CATSRRDSEQFF	TGTGCCACCAGCAGACGAGACAGTGAGCAGTTCTTC
NA	NA	TRBV7-9	TRBJ1-1	CASSSTGTYVEAFF	TGTGCCAGCAGCTCAACTGGGACATATGTTGAAGCTTTCTTT
NA	NA	TRBV12-5	TRBJ1-5	CASGYYTGQSYSNQPQHF	TGTGCTAGTGGTTACTATACCGGACAGAGCTATAGCAATCAGCCCCAGCATTTT
NA	NA	TRBV3-1/TRBV3-2	TRBJ1-5	CASSQTRSQPQHF	TGTGCCAGCAGCCAGACACGAAGTCAGCCCCAGCATTTT
NA	NA	TRBV27	TRBJ2-3	CASSLGLGVGTQYF	TGTGCCAGCAGTTTAGGGTTAGGGGTTGGAACGCAGTATTTT
NA	TRBD1	TRBV7-2	TRBJ2-5	CASSLERGRGAQYF	TGTGCCAGCAGCTTAGAGAGGGGGCGAGGGGCCCAGTACTTC
NA	NA	TRBV29-1	TRBJ1-2	CSVAAGLGYTF	TGCAGCGTTGCTGCGGGGCTCGGCTACACCTTC
NA	NA	TRBV6-5	TRBJ1-4	CASRPRRRIEKLFF	TGTGCCAGCAGGCCTCGGAGGCGGATCGAAAAACTGTTTTTT
NA	NA	TRBV19	TRBJ1-1	CASSGRERVLTEAFF	TGTGCCAGTAGTGGCAGGGAAAGGGTGCTCACTGAAGCTTTCTTT
NA	TRBD1	TRBV6-2/TRBV6-3	TRBJ2-7	CASSYPAGTGFEQYF	TGTGCCAGCAGTTACCCGGCGGGGACAGGGTTCGAGCAGTACTTC